The clone carrying this TCR beta chain showed up just a few times. These data are taken from a study of T-cell reconstitution after alpha-beta-depleted transplantation in children. It was with unique molecular identifiers that the TCRbeta library was prepared. Via MiXCR, TCRdb re-called the PCR reads, giving one row per CDR3 protein. The sample holds roughly 610,000 distinct CDR3 sequences, roughly a tenth seen once. The CDR3 loop spans 14 amino acids. The germline gives CDR1 MNHNS, CDR2 SASEGT. V was trimmed by 4 bases and J by 6 bases, leaving 16 bases between them. This rearrangement joins TRBV6-1 to TRBJ2-7; possible D gene TRBD1, 6 bases. This TCR was recovered from a human donor who donated a stem cell graft to a child with acute myeloid leukemia. The specimen comprised PBMCs from the stem cell graft donor, sampled from the stem cell graft. For the CDR3, the DNA is TGTGCCAGCAGTGTGGACAGTCCCGGCTCCGAGCAGTACTTC. Residues: CASSVDSPGSEQYF.